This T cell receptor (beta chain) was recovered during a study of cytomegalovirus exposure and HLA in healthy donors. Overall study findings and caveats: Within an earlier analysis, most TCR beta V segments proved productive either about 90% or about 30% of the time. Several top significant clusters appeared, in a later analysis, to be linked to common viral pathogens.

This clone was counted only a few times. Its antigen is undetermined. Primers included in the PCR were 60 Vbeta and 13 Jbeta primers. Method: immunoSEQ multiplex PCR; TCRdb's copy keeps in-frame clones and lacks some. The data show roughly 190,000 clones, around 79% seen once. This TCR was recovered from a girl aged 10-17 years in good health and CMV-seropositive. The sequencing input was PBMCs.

The CDR3 loop reads CASSLGGQGGTDTQYF. The CDR3 DNA reads as TGTGCCAGCAGCCTGGGGGGACAGGGGGGCACAGATACGCAGTATTTT. This chain uses TRBV5-4 with TRBJ2-3, with 11 nucleotides matching TRBD1. This CDR3 region has 16 residues. Unmatched junction bases numbered 5, after V lost 4 bases and J lost 1 base. Germline V gene data show CDR1 as SGHNT and CDR2 as YYREEE (reference sequence).